These T cell receptor beta chains were read from a single sample in a study of cytomegalovirus exposure and HLA in healthy donors. Libraries were prepared by immunoSEQ multiplex PCR; TCRdb keeps only in-frame clonotypes and omits some of them. Of approximately 150,000 clones in the sample, 66% were seen once. Sequenced input: PBMCs. These receptors were collected from a woman between 55 and 75 years old in good health and CMV-seronegative. CDR3s include the opening cysteine and the closing phenylalanine or tryptophan. The order of the fields is V gene, J gene, clone size, D gene, CDR3 DNA, CDR3 protein. The D gene is left open where the match is weak. Rows give clone size only sometimes, using once, few, many, or a class for an expanded clone.

v_call: TRBV6-5; j_call: TRBJ1-2; clone_size: NA; d_call: NA; cdr3_nt: TGTGCCAGCAGTCCGAGTTCTAACTATGGCTACACCTTC; cdr3_aa: CASSPSSNYGYTF
v_call: TRBV2; j_call: TRBJ2-5; clone_size: once; d_call: TRBD2; cdr3_nt: TGTGCCAGCAGTGAGACTAGCGGGAGATTGAAGACCCAGTACTTC; cdr3_aa: CASSETSGRLKTQYF
v_call: TRBV27; j_call: TRBJ1-1; clone_size: NA; d_call: NA; cdr3_nt: TGTGCCAGCAGTTTTTACGGACTCTCTGAAGCTTTCTTT; cdr3_aa: CASSFYGLSEAFF
v_call: TRBV6-1; j_call: TRBJ2-3; clone_size: NA; d_call: TRBD2; cdr3_nt: TGTGCCAGCAGTGAAGGGGCGGGGGTTACAGATACGCAGTATTTT; cdr3_aa: CASSEGAGVTDTQYF
v_call: TRBV7-6; j_call: TRBJ1-1; clone_size: NA; d_call: NA; cdr3_nt: TGTGCCAGCAGCTTGGACTCCGGAGGTATGAACACTGAAGCTTTCTTT; cdr3_aa: CASSLDSGGMNTEAFF
v_call: TRBV7-8; j_call: TRBJ2-2; clone_size: few; d_call: NA; cdr3_nt: TGTGCCAGCAGCCCCAGACTAGGGCCGAACACCGGGGAGCTGTTTTTT; cdr3_aa: CASSPRLGPNTGELFF
v_call: TRBV5-1; j_call: TRBJ2-7; clone_size: few; d_call: TRBD2; cdr3_nt: TGCGCCAGCAGCGTAACTAGCGGGAGGACCAGGGACGAGCAGTACTTC; cdr3_aa: CASSVTSGRTRDEQYF
v_call: TRBV15; j_call: TRBJ2-1; clone_size: NA; d_call: NA; cdr3_nt: TGTGCCACCAGCAGAGATCAATGGCAGGGCTCCTTAAATGAGCAGTTCTTC; cdr3_aa: CATSRDQWQGSLNEQFF
v_call: TRBV7-2; j_call: TRBJ2-7; clone_size: few; d_call: TRBD2; cdr3_nt: TGTGCCAGCAGCTCGCGGACTAGCGGAACCTACGAGCAGTACTTC; cdr3_aa: CASSSRTSGTYEQYF
v_call: TRBV5-6; j_call: TRBJ2-2; clone_size: NA; d_call: TRBD1; cdr3_nt: TGTGCCAGCAGCTTGTGGTTAGGCCCACAGGGGCTTACCGGGGAGCTGTTTTTT; cdr3_aa: CASSLWLGPQGLTGELFF
v_call: TRBV25-1; j_call: TRBJ1-6; clone_size: NA; d_call: NA; cdr3_nt: TGTGCCAGCAGGGAACAGGGCGATAATTCACCCCTCCACTTT; cdr3_aa: CASREQGDNSPLHF
v_call: TRBV19; j_call: TRBJ2-1; clone_size: few; d_call: NA; cdr3_nt: TGTGCCAGTAGTGGGGGGTGGGGTAACTCCTACAATGAGCAGTTCTTC; cdr3_aa: CASSGGWGNSYNEQFF
v_call: TRBV19; j_call: TRBJ1-5; clone_size: NA; d_call: NA; cdr3_nt: TGTGCCAGTAGTATAGTAGGAGGGGGGGCACCCCGGTCTCAGCATTTT; cdr3_aa: CASSIVGGGAPRSQHF